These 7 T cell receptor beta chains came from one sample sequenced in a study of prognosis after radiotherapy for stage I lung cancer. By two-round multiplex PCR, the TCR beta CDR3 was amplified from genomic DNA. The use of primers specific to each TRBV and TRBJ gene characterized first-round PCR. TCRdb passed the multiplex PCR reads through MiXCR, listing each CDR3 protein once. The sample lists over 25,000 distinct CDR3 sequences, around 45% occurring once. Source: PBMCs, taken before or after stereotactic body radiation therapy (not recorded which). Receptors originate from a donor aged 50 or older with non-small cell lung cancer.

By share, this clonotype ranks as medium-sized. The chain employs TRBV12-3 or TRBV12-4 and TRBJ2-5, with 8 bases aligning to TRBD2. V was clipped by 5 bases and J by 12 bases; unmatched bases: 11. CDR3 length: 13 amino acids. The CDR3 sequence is CASSPYGTGGEYF. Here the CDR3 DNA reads TGTGCCAGCAGTCCCTACGGGACCGGGGGGGAGTACTTC.

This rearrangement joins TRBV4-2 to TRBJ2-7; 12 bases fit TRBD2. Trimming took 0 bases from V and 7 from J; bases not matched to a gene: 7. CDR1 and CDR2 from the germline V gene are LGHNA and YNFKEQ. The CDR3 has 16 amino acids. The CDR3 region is CASSQETSGSKGEQYF. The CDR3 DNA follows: TGTGCCAGCAGCCAAGAGACTAGCGGGAGTAAGGGGGAGCAGTACTTC.

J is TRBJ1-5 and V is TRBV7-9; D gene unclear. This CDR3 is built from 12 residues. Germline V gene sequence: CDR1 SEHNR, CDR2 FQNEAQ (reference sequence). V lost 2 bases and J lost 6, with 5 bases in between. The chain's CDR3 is CASSLRSQPQHF. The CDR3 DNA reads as TGTGCCAGCAGCTTAAGAAGTCAGCCCCAGCATTTT.

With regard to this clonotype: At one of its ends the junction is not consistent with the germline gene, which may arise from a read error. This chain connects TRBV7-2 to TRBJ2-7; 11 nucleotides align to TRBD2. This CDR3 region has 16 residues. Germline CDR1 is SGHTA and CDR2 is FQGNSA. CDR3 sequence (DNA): TGTGCTAGCAGCTTAGGGGGACTAGCGGTAGGGTACGAGCAGTACTTC. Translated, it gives CASSLGGLAVGYEQYF. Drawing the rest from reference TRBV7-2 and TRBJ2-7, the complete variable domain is GAGVSQSPSNKVTEKGKDVELRCDPISGHTALYWYRQSLGQGLEFLIYFQGNSAPDKSGLPSDRFSAERTGGSVSTLTIQRTQQEDSAVYLCASSLGGLAVGYEQYFGPGTRLTVT.

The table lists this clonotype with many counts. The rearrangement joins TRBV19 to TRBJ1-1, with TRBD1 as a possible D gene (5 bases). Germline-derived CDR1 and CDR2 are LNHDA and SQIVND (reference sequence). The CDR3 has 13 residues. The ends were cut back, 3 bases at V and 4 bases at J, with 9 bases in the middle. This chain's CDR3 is CASSMKGRTEAFF. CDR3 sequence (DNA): TGTGCCAGTAGTATGAAGGGGCGCACTGAAGCTTTCTTT.

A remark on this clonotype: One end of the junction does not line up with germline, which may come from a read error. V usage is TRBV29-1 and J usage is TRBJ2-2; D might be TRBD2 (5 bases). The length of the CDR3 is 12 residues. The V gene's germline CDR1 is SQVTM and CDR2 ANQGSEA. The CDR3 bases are TGCAGCGTGAGGGAGAGCGCCGGGGATCTGTTTTTT. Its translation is CSVRESAGDLFF.

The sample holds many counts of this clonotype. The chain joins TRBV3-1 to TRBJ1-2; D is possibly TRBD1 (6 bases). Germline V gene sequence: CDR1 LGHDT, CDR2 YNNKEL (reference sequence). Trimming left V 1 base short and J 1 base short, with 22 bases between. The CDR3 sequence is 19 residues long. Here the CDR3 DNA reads TGTGCCAGCAGCCAAGGGCCTGGGACAACTGGGGGGGGTAACTATGGCTACACCTTC. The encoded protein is CASSQGPGTTGGGNYGYTF.